This T cell receptor beta chain was captured in a study of cytomegalovirus exposure and HLA in healthy donors. Looking at the study overall: When 398 donors were genotyped, 81% of them were found to fall in the Caucasian-associated ancestry cluster.

General study results and limits: Listed as cytomegalovirus-associated were 150 or so TCR beta chains.

With regard to this clone: Its antigen is as yet unknown.

Vbeta (60) and Jbeta (13) primers were used in the PCR. The protocol was immunoSEQ multiplex PCR, while the TCRdb copy is restricted to in-frame clones and leaves out a portion. The table records about 98,000 clones, around four fifths of them present only once. The germline gives CDR1 LNHDA, CDR2 SQIVND (reference sequence). V lost 1 base and J 4 bases, leaving 14 bases between the germline ends. The CDR3 runs 15 residues. Sequenced: PBMCs. The clonotype originates from a female donor in good health and CMV-seropositive. The gene calls are TRBV19 and TRBJ2-7; D is ambiguous. The CDR3 loop reads CASSIAPGTYYEQYF. CDR3 bases: TGTGCCAGTAGTATAGCCCCAGGCACATATTACGAGCAGTACTTC.